These 16 T cell receptor beta chains came from one sample sequenced in a study of cytomegalovirus exposure and HLA in healthy donors. TCRdb's table, derived via immunoSEQ multiplex PCR, lists solely in-frame clones and lacks some. The table has under 80,000 clones, 94% seen once. The sequencing sample was made of PBMCs. Source of these receptors: a young woman in good health and CMV-seropositive.

The chain recombines TRBV27 with TRBJ2-1, with 8 positions matching TRBD2. CDR3 size: 18 residues. The V gene's germline CDR1 is MNHEY and CDR2 SMNVEV (reference sequence). V lost 2 bases, J lost 5 bases, and 14 bases stayed unmatched. The CDR3 DNA reads TGTGCCAGCAGTTTAATTATACTAGCGGAGGCGAGGGACAATGAGCAGTTCTTC. Protein sequence: CASSLIILAEARDNEQFF.

J is TRBJ1-5 and V is TRBV28, with D perhaps TRBD1 (5 bases). CDR1 MDHEN and CDR2 SYDVKM come from the germline V gene. V lost 6 bases and J 11 bases, leaving 29 bases between the germline ends. The CDR3 spans 17 residues. CDR3 DNA sequence: TGTGCCAGCAGGCCACACTCCGGGACGGGGGGAAGATTAGCCCAGCATTTT. This encodes CASRPHSGTGGRLAQHF.

This chain uses TRBV4-3 with TRBJ2-1, with TRBD2 matching 15 bases. V was pared by 4 bases and J by 4 bases, with 8 bases of the junction left unmatched. This CDR3 is built from 18 residues. CDR1 and CDR2 from the germline V gene are LGHNA and YSLEER. CDR3 sequence: CASSPGTSGRRRYNEQFF. CDR3 DNA sequence: TGCGCCAGCAGCCCAGGGACTAGCGGGAGGCGACGGTACAATGAGCAGTTCTTC.

This chain joins TRBV18 and TRBJ2-3; 7 bases fit TRBD2. V shed 4 bases, J shed 0 bases, and the junction held 4 bases outside the gene matches. Germline V lookup: CDR1 KGHSH, CDR2 LQKENI. The CDR3 spans 15 residues. The CDR3 sequence: CASSRLAESTDTQYF. For the CDR3, the DNA is TGTGCCAGCTCACGGCTAGCGGAGAGCACAGATACGCAGTATTTT.

The chain joins TRBV28 to TRBJ2-7; tentatively, D is TRBD2 (7 bases). Germline lookup yields CDR1 MDHEN and CDR2 SYDVKM. The V end was cut by 5 bases, the J end by 5 bases, with 19 bases between. The CDR3 runs 15 residues. The chain's CDR3 is CASSQQRGGEDEQYF. The CDR3 DNA reads as TGTGCCAGCAGTCAGCAGAGGGGGGGCGAGGACGAGCAGTACTTC.

The V call is TRBV5-6, the J call TRBJ2-7, with D possibly TRBD1 on 6 matching bases. The germline CDR1 and CDR2 sequences are SGHDT and YYEEEE. The CDR3 sequence is 15 residues long. V was cut by 0 bases and J by 3 bases, with 13 bases left in between. DNA of the CDR3: TGTGCCAGCAGCTTGGAATCGGACAGCTTCTACGAGCAGTACTTC. This encodes CASSLESDSFYEQYF. Drawing the rest from reference TRBV5-6 and TRBJ2-7, the complete variable domain is DAGVTQSPTHLIKTRGQQVTLRCSPKSGHDTVSWYQQALGQGPQFIFQYYEEEERQRGNFPDRFSGHQFPNYSSELNVNALLLGDSALYLCASSLESDSFYEQYFGPGTRLTVT.

The chain couples TRBV6-5 to TRBJ2-7, with 13 bases matching TRBD2. Per germline, CDR1 MNHEY and CDR2 SVGAGI. Trimming at V came to 5 bases and at J to 2 bases, leaving 3 bases not matched to a gene. The CDR3 loop spans 15 amino acids. The CDR3 loop reads CASSLGLAGAYEQYF. The CDR3 DNA is TGTGCCAGCAGTCTCGGACTAGCGGGGGCCTACGAGCAGTACTTC.

The gene calls are TRBV28 and TRBJ2-3; possible D gene TRBD1, 5 bases. V gave up 5 bases and J gave up 2 bases, with 11 bases separating them. Per germline, CDR1 MDHEN and CDR2 SYDVKM. The CDR3 spans 14 residues. CDR3 sequence (DNA): TGTGCCAGCAGTCCCGTAGGGGTCACAGATACGCAGTATTTT. Its translation: CASSPVGVTDTQYF.

J is TRBJ1-1 and V is TRBV18; D possibly corresponds to TRBD1 (5 bases). CDR1 is KGHSH and CDR2 is LQKENI in the germline V gene. CDR3 length: 17 residues. V lost 3 bases and J lost 0, with 17 bases in between. The CDR3 reads CASSPVLGEGLNTEAFF. As DNA, the CDR3 is TGTGCCAGCTCACCGGTGTTAGGGGAGGGCTTGAACACTGAAGCTTTCTTT.

The chain joins TRBV19 to TRBJ2-3; tentatively, D is TRBD2 (5 bases). Trimming took off 6 bases at V and 0 bases at J, with 7 bases between the two ends. This CDR3 has 13 amino acids. Germline assignment: CDR1 LNHDA and CDR2 SQIVND (reference sequence). CDR3 nucleotides: TGTGCCAGTAGCCTAGCTAGCACAGATACGCAGTATTTT. Translating gives CASSLASTDTQYF.

J is TRBJ1-1 and V is TRBV7-2; D remains unclear. V was cut by 4 bases and J by 0 bases, with 6 bases left in between. The CDR3 length is 13 residues. Germline-derived CDR1 and CDR2 are SGHTA and FQGNSA. The CDR3 DNA is TGTGCCAGCAGCTCCTCGGTGAACACTGAAGCTTTCTTT. Translated: CASSSSVNTEAFF.

The chain links TRBV27 to TRBJ2-2; TRBD1 is a possible D gene (5 bases). This CDR3 has 14 residues. CDR1 MNHEY and CDR2 SMNVEV come from the germline V gene (reference sequence). Trimming left V 4 bases short and J 6 bases short, with 12 bases between. Written as DNA, the CDR3 is TGTGCCAGCAGTTCATGGGGCAACTCCGGGGAGCTGTTTTTT. It codes for CASSSWGNSGELFF.

The chain carries TRBV29-1 and TRBJ2-7; 8 nucleotides line up with TRBD1. Looked up from germline, CDR1 is SQVTM and CDR2 is ANQGSEA. There are 12 residues in the CDR3. Trimming cost V 6 bases and J 6 bases; bases outside gene matches: 7. CDR3 amino acids: CSVGQGFGEQYF. CDR3 coding DNA: TGCAGCGTAGGACAGGGTTTCGGCGAGCAGTACTTC.

This chain joins TRBV5-1 and TRBJ1-1; 8 bases align to TRBD1. Trimming at V came to 4 bases and at J to 5 bases, leaving 4 bases not matched to a gene. This CDR3 has 13 amino acids. CDR1 is SGHRS, CDR2 YFSETQ, per germline. The CDR3 coding sequence is TGCGCCAGCAGCCCAGGGGGCCGGACTGAAGCTTTCTTT. The encoded protein is CASSPGGRTEAFF.

DNA for the CDR3: TGTGCCAGCAGTAATCGGGCTAGCGGGAGGGCCAATGAGCAGTTCTTC. This translates into CASSNRASGRANEQFF. This chain links TRBV2 with TRBJ2-1; 12 nucleotides line up with TRBD2. The CDR3 sequence is 16 residues long. Germline lookup yields CDR1 SNHLY and CDR2 FYNNEI. V shed 5 bases, J shed 6 bases, and the junction held 8 bases outside the gene matches. The full variable domain, in which reference TRBV2 and TRBJ2-1 provide the parts outside the CDR3, is EPEVTQTPSHQVTQMGQEVILRCVPISNHLYFYWYRQILGQKVEFLVSFYNNEISEKSEIFDDQFSVERPDGSNFTLKIRSTKLEDSAMYFCASSNRASGRANEQFFGPGTRLTVL.

The genes are TRBV9 and TRBJ2-1, with 10 bases identical to TRBD2. Germline lookup yields CDR1 SGDLS and CDR2 YYNGEE. CDR3 length: 16 amino acids. Losses at the gene ends were 3 bases for V and 2 bases for J; bases not matched to a gene: 5. CDR3 residues: CASSASSGSTYNEQFF. The CDR3 DNA follows: TGTGCCAGCAGCGCTTCTAGCGGGAGTACCTACAATGAGCAGTTCTTC. The full variable domain, rest sourced from reference TRBV9 and TRBJ2-1, is DSGVTQTPKHLITATGQRVTLRCSPRSGDLSVYWYQQSLDQGLQFLIQYYNGEERAKGNILERFSAQQFPDLHSELNLSSLELGDSALYFCASSASSGSTYNEQFFGPGTRLTVL.